The 27 T cell receptor beta chains listed next were all sequenced from one sample in a study of T-cell memory formation after mild COVID-19. A single record per CDR3 protein comes from TCRdb applying MiXCR to the 5' RACE reads. The profile covers roughly 320,000 distinct CDR3 sequences, with 25% to 30% appearing a single time and 13% taken by the ten largest. Sequencing input: PBMCs or a T cell subset sorted from them (not recorded which). The receptors were gathered from an adult woman who had mild COVID-19 (a few samples of this study predate the infection). Cell type and time point are not known.

This sequence joins TRBV7-8 and TRBJ1-5; 7 bases line up with TRBD1. This CDR3 has 20 amino acids. V lost 4 bases to trimming and J lost 0 bases; unmatched junction nucleotides: 18. Germline lookup yields CDR1 SGHVS and CDR2 FQNEAQ. The CDR3 sequence: CASSSSRGLRVDHSNQPQHF. CDR3 DNA sequence: TGTGCCAGCAGCTCCTCCAGGGGGTTGCGGGTCGACCATAGCAATCAGCCCCAGCATTTT.

V is TRBV18 and J is TRBJ1-1; weak D call: TRBD1 (5 bases). CDR3 size: 13 residues. Germline CDR1 and CDR2: KGHSH and LQKENI. Deletions cut 5 bases from V and 3 bases from J, with 10 bases between. As DNA, the CDR3 is TGTGCCAGCTCAGAGGGGTTGGACACTGAAGCTTTCTTT. This codes for CASSEGLDTEAFF.

This clonotype appeared once. The chain couples TRBV12-3 or TRBV12-4 to TRBJ1-1; D gene ambiguous. The CDR3 is 14 residues long. Trimming removed 1 base at V and 3 bases at J, with 9 bases between. The CDR3 coding sequence is TGTGCCAGCAGTTTAGGAACAGTGGACACTGAAGCTTTCTTT. Its translation is CASSLGTVDTEAFF.

This clonotype appeared once. The chain uses TRBV19 and TRBJ2-2, with TRBD2 as a possible D gene (5 bases). The CDR3 covers 11 residues. CDR1 and CDR2 (germline): LNHDA, SQIVND (reference sequence). CDR3 in amino acids: CASEGTGELFF. In DNA, the CDR3 is TGTGCGTCCGAGGGCACCGGGGAGCTGTTTTTT.

This clonotype was found a few times. The chain links TRBV30 to TRBJ1-5; no reliable D call. Trimming removed 0 bases at V and 0 bases at J, with 9 bases between. This CDR3 spans 15 amino acids. The V gene's germline CDR1 is GTSNPN and CDR2 SVGIG (reference sequence). CDR3 sequence: CAWSVRTVSNQPQHF. The DNA of the CDR3 is TGTGCCTGGAGTGTACGGACGGTTAGCAATCAGCCCCAGCATTTT.

This clonotype was picked up a small number of times. The rearrangement links TRBV3-1 to TRBJ2-7; TRBD1 matches at 7 bases. The CDR3 has 16 amino acids. The trim removed 0 bases at V and 1 base at J, leaving 6 bases unmatched. Germline V gene sequence: CDR1 LGHDT, CDR2 YNNKEL (reference sequence). CDR3 sequence (DNA): TGTGCCAGCAGCCAAGATGTCGGGACAGCTTCCTACGAGCAGTACTTC. It translates to CASSQDVGTASYEQYF.

The chain links TRBV7-2 to TRBJ2-2; 7 nucleotides match TRBD1. The germline V gene has CDR1 SGHTA and CDR2 FQGNSA. After removal of 1 base from V and 7 bases from J, the junction contained 6 bases not matched to a gene. The CDR3 extends over 15 amino acids. This chain's CDR3 is CASSLEGNRGGELFF. CDR3 DNA: TGTGCCAGCAGCTTAGAAGGGAACAGGGGCGGGGAGCTGTTTTTT.

The chain carries TRBV11-2 and TRBJ2-1; possibly TRBD1 or TRBD2 for D (6 bases each). V was pared by 2 bases and J by 8 bases, with 22 bases between. Germline V gives CDR1 SGHAT, CDR2 FQNNGV. This CDR3 contains 17 residues. The CDR3 coding sequence is TGTGCCAGCAGCTTAAATTTCGAGGGGGGTCGACAACATGAGCAGTTCTTC. Protein: CASSLNFEGGRQHEQFF.

The chain links TRBV2 to TRBJ1-5, with 7 bases lining up with TRBD1. V lost 2 bases to trimming and J lost 6 bases; unmatched junction nucleotides: 19. CDR1 and CDR2 from the germline V gene are SNHLY and FYNNEI. This CDR3 region has 19 residues. The CDR3 here is CASSEPRDSAIRGSQPQHF. The CDR3 nucleotides are TGTGCCAGCAGTGAACCCCGGGACAGTGCCATCAGGGGCAGTCAGCCCCAGCATTTT.

The rearrangement joins TRBV7-8 to TRBJ2-3, with D possibly being TRBD1 (6 bases). Germline V lookup: CDR1 SGHVS, CDR2 FQNEAQ. Trimming took 6 bases from V and 4 from J, leaving 14 bases between them. The CDR3 extends over 14 amino acids. The CDR3 region is CASSPGVGADTQYF. The CDR3 DNA reads as TGTGCCAGCAGTCCAGGGGTTGGGGCAGATACGCAGTATTTT.

V gene TRBV5-1 combines with J gene TRBJ1-6; TRBD1 agrees at 8 bases. The germline gives CDR1 SGHRS, CDR2 YFSETQ. Trimming cost V 0 bases and J 10 bases; bases outside gene matches: 12. The CDR3 runs to 17 residues. The CDR3 protein is CASSLGIDRGLGSPLHF. CDR3 bases: TGCGCCAGCAGCTTGGGTATCGACAGGGGCCTAGGGTCACCCCTCCACTTT.

The gene calls are TRBV7-9 and TRBJ2-5; TRBD2 matches 11 bases. The germline gives CDR1 SEHNR, CDR2 FQNEAQ (reference sequence). V dropped 5 bases and J dropped 5; count of bases not matched to a gene: 7. The CDR3 runs 15 residues. DNA of the CDR3: TGTGCCAGCAGCAGGCTAGCGGGGGGCACGGAGACCCAGTACTTC. It encodes CASSRLAGGTETQYF.

This clonotype was found a few times. CDR3 sequence: CASSFLPSGPYNEQFF. The CDR3 DNA reads TGTGCCAGCAGCTTCCTCCCTAGCGGCCCATACAATGAGCAGTTCTTC. The chain has TRBV7-8 and TRBJ2-1; 7 bases align to TRBD2. Germline CDR1 reads SGHVS; CDR2 reads FQNEAQ. The length of the CDR3 is 16 residues. Unmatched junction bases numbered 9, after V lost 3 bases and J lost 4 bases.

V is TRBV18 and J is TRBJ1-1; TRBD1 matches at 11 bases. CDR3 length: 14 residues. V trimming: 6 bases; J trimming: 6 bases; junction bases outside the gene matches: 6. Germline lookup yields CDR1 KGHSH and CDR2 LQKENI. The CDR3 region is CASSPGQGAAEAFF. In DNA form, the CDR3 reads TGTGCCAGCTCCCCCGGACAGGGGGCGGCTGAAGCTTTCTTT.

The chain recombines TRBV9 with TRBJ1-2; TRBD1 is a possible D gene (6 bases). This CDR3 has 14 amino acids. V was shortened by 5 bases and J by 3 bases, with 14 bases between the two germline ends. Germline loops: CDR1 SGDLS, CDR2 YYNGEE. CDR3 sequence reads: CASRPVPGDYGYTF. The CDR3 DNA reads TGTGCCAGCAGGCCCGTACCAGGGGACTATGGCTACACCTTC.

The rearrangement uses TRBV5-5 and TRBJ1-5, with 7 bases aligning to TRBD1. The CDR3 sequence is 17 residues long. Trimming cost V 4 bases and J 0 bases; bases outside gene matches: 10. Germline CDR1 is SGHKS and CDR2 is YYEKEE (reference sequence). The CDR3 nucleotides read TGTGCCAGCAGCCCTATGGGAGGGGACAGTAGCAATCAGCCCCAGCATTTT. Its translation is CASSPMGGDSSNQPQHF.

This clonotype was recorded a few times. V gene TRBV6-2 or TRBV6-3 combines with J gene TRBJ2-7; either TRBD1 or TRBD2 may supply D (5 bases each). Trimming took off 5 bases at V and 3 bases at J, with 14 bases between the two ends. The length of the CDR3 is 14 residues. The germline V gene has CDR1 MNHEY and CDR2 SVGEGT. DNA for the CDR3: TGTGCCAGCAGTCACAACCGGGACGGCTACGAGCAGTACTTC. Translation gives CASSHNRDGYEQYF.

This clonotype was recorded a few times. This chain joins TRBV6-5 and TRBJ2-3, with D perhaps matching TRBD2 (6 bases). Germline-derived CDR1 and CDR2 are MNHEY and SVGAGI. V dropped 0 bases and J dropped 5 bases, with 9 bases sitting between them. CDR3 size: 14 residues. The CDR3 loop is CASSYSVGGDTQYF. CDR3 coding DNA: TGTGCCAGCAGTTACTCAGTGGGGGGAGATACGCAGTATTTT.

The chain links TRBV9 to TRBJ1-4; D uncertain. The germline V gene has CDR1 SGDLS and CDR2 YYNGEE. V was cut by 3 bases and J by 2 bases, with 11 bases left in between. The CDR3 covers 15 residues. CDR3 loop: CASSDSASTNEKLFF. The CDR3, as DNA: TGTGCCAGCAGCGACTCAGCTAGCACTAATGAAAAACTGTTTTTT.

This chain joins TRBV15 and TRBJ2-1, with TRBD2 as a possible D gene (6 bases). With 1 base removed from V and 2 bases from J, the gap between germline ends came to 12 bases. The CDR3 runs 16 residues. Germline-derived CDR1 and CDR2 are LNHNV and YYDKDF (reference sequence). CDR3 sequence (DNA): TGTGCCACCAGCAGAGTGGGGGGTTTAACCTACAATGAGCAGTTCTTC. Residues: CATSRVGGLTYNEQFF.

The V and J genes are TRBV7-9 and TRBJ1-1, with 9 bases identical to TRBD1. The CDR3 contains 15 residues. Trimming removed 5 bases from V and 2 bases from J; junction bases left unmatched: 6. Germline-derived CDR1 and CDR2 are SEHNR and FQNEAQ (reference sequence). The CDR3 DNA is TGTGCCAGCAGCCTCTGGACAGGGGCCAACACTGAAGCTTTCTTT. Translating gives CASSLWTGANTEAFF.

The chain uses TRBV7-9 and TRBJ1-1, with 9 positions matching TRBD1. This CDR3 comprises 14 residues. Germline values: CDR1 SEHNR, CDR2 FQNEAQ (reference sequence). J lost 4 bases, V lost 5 bases, and 5 bases had no gene match. CDR3 sequence reads: CASSTTGGLTEAFF. CDR3 coding DNA: TGTGCCAGCAGCACAACAGGGGGCCTCACTGAAGCTTTCTTT.

V and J are TRBV11-2 and TRBJ2-3; 14 bases fit TRBD2. The V and J ends lost 5 bases and 1 base, in that order; junction bases with no gene match: 5. The CDR3 sequence is 17 residues long. CDR1 is SGHAT and CDR2 is FQNNGV in the germline V gene. CDR3 in DNA: TGTGCCAGCAGCCGCCAGGGACTAGCGGGGGGCACAGATACGCAGTATTTT. Translating gives CASSRQGLAGGTDTQYF.

This clonotype has more than one count but fewer than ten. The chain's CDR3 is CATSDFGDTQYF. In nucleotides, the CDR3 is TGTGCCACCAGTGATTTTGGGGATACGCAGTATTTT. The chain combines TRBV24-1 with TRBJ2-3; D gene ambiguous. The CDR3 is made up of 12 amino acids. Germline V CDR1 and CDR2: KGHDR, SFDVKD. Trimming took 1 base from V and 6 from J, leaving 4 bases between them.

This chain uses TRBV24-1 with TRBJ2-5; possibly TRBD1 for D (6 bases). Trimming took off 5 bases at V and 4 bases at J, with 28 bases between the two ends. CDR1 is KGHDR and CDR2 is SFDVKD in the germline V gene. This CDR3 comprises 19 residues. The CDR3 sequence: CATSARGKFMLPLPETQYF. The CDR3 region has the DNA TGTGCCACCAGTGCCAGGGGCAAATTTATGCTACCACTTCCAGAGACCCAGTACTTC.

Comments on this clonotype: A read error may explain this, as a much larger clone is one base away. V usage is TRBV3-1 and J usage is TRBJ2-7, with TRBD1 matching over 9 bases. After removal of 7 bases from V and 3 bases from J, the junction contained 4 bases not matched to a gene. CDR1 is LGHDT, CDR2 YNNKEL, per germline (reference sequence). The CDR3 spans 13 residues. The CDR3, as DNA: TGTGCCAGCAACCGACAGGGGGGCTACGAGCAGTACTTC. As protein: CASNRQGGYEQYF.

This clonotype was observed a handful of times. The rearrangement uses TRBV14 and TRBJ2-7; 10 nucleotides match TRBD2. The germline gives CDR1 SGHDN, CDR2 FVKESK. The CDR3 contains 16 residues. Trimming took 4 bases from V and 0 from J; bases not matched to a gene: 6. The DNA of the CDR3 is TGTGCCAGCAGCCGTCGTAGGACTAGCGGCTCCTACGAGCAGTACTTC. It codes for CASSRRRTSGSYEQYF.